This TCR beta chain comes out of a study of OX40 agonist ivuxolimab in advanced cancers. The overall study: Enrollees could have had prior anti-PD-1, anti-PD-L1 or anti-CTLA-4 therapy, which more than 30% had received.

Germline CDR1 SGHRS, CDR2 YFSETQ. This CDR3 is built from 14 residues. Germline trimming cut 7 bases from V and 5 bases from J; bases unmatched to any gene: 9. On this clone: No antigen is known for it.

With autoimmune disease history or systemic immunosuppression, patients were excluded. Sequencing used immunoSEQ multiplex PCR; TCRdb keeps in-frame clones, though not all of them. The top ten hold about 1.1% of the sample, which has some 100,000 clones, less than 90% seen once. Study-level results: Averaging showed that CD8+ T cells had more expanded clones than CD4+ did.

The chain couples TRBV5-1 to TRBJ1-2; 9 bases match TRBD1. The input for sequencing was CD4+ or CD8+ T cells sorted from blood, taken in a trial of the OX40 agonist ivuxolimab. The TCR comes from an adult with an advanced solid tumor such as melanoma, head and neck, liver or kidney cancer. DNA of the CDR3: TGCGCCAGCGGACGACAGGGGGTAGATTATGGCTACACCTTC. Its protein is CASGRQGVDYGYTF. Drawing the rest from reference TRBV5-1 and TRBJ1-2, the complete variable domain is KAGVTQTPRYLIKTRGQQVTLSCSPISGHRSVSWYQQTPGQGLQFLFEYFSETQRNKGNFPGRFSGRQFSNSRSEMNVSTLELGDSALYLCASGRQGVDYGYTFGSGTRLTVV.